This T cell receptor (beta chain) was sequenced in a study of T cell responses to AZD1222 COVID-19 vaccine. Notes on the study in general: Baseline seropositives among AZD1222 recipients totaled only 5 to 7. Only after the peak T cell response were repertoires sampled. Variant regions that are unmutated are reportedly the target of nearly half of spike-specific TCRs.

Concerning this clone itself: Its antigen is currently unknown.

With 5 bases removed from V and 0 bases from J, the gap between germline ends came to 14 bases. Germline-derived CDR1 and CDR2 are SGHTA and FQGTGA. This CDR3 region has 15 residues. Libraries were prepared by immunoSEQ multiplex PCR; TCRdb keeps only in-frame clonotypes and omits some of them. Here the sample spans approximately 100,000 clones, 70% to 90% being singletons. Sequenced material: peripheral blood, taken 28 days after the second AZD1222 dose. The sequence derives from an adult who received the AZD1222 COVID-19 vaccine. The chain couples TRBV7-3 to TRBJ2-7; D is perhaps TRBD1 (5 bases). The CDR3 loop reads CASSIDSESSYEQYF. The CDR3 DNA sequence: TGTGCCAGCAGCATCGACAGTGAGAGCTCCTACGAGCAGTACTTC.